This is a list of T cell receptor beta chains from one sample in a study of blood T cells in healthy people across ages. MiXCR was run by TCRdb on the 5' RACE reads, yielding one entry per CDR3 protein. The sample contains 650,000 to 800,000 distinct CDR3 sequences, approximately 44% of which appear only once. The sample taken for sequencing was blood. The receptors were gathered from a man aged 60-69 years in good health. The CDR3 runs from the conserved cysteine through the conserved F or W. Only some rows state a clone size, as once, few, many or a class for expanded clones.

.,TRBV7-8,TRBJ1-4,CASSLGLSNEKLFF
.,TRBV7-2,TRBJ2-5,CASSSLRGAETQYF
once,TRBV9,TRBJ2-5,CASSKSPRGRGETQYF
many,TRBV10-3,TRBJ2-5,CAISESRMVEQYF
few,TRBV10-3,TRBJ2-6,CAIRSDSGANVLTF
.,TRBV5-1,.,CASSLDGLIYEQYF
few,TRBV11-2,TRBJ1-5,CASSRDRGQSNQPQHF
.,TRBV7-6,TRBJ1-1,CASSPTEMNTEAFF
many,TRBV21-1,TRBJ2-5,CASSRRTGTTQETQYF
few,TRBV10-3,TRBJ2-3,CATKPGQSTDTQYF
.,TRBV28,TRBJ2-5,CASTLGQGIQETQYF
.,TRBV9,TRBJ2-7,CASSVEAQAAYEQYF
few,TRBV20-1,TRBJ1-6,CSARDLRAGTSSHSPLHF
few,TRBV6-2/TRBV6-3,TRBJ1-2,CASSSRDGQRRNYGYTF
.,TRBV6-5,TRBJ1-6,CASSLKQGSNSPLHF
.,TRBV5-5,TRBJ2-7,CASSFSPGLEQYF
.,TRBV14,TRBJ1-4,CASSPTGGPNEKLFF
few,TRBV4-1,TRBJ1-4,CASSQGGRQGVIEKLFF
many,TRBV4-1,TRBJ2-7,CASSYGTVTYEQYF
once,TRBV7-9,TRBJ2-3,CASSLAQGASDTQYF
few,TRBV7-9,TRBJ2-1,CASSHQQGLNNEQFF
.,TRBV30,TRBJ2-1,CAWSIGVGLADEQFF
.,TRBV11-3,TRBJ2-3,CASRDTDTQYF
.,TRBV12-3/TRBV12-4,TRBJ2-7,CASSPDGGGRYEQYF
.,TRBV5-1,TRBJ2-7,CASSWDTKYEQYF
.,TRBV29-1,TRBJ1-1,CSVGGVPEAFF
few,TRBV7-2,TRBJ2-1,CASSLDRSYNEQFF
.,TRBV7-2,TRBJ2-2,CASSLTRTLTGELFF
many,TRBV7-2,TRBJ2-7,CASSRDSTGNEQYF
.,TRBV6-2/TRBV6-3,TRBJ1-5,CASSRDEGGNQPQHF
.,TRBV12-3/TRBV12-4,TRBJ2-2,CASILLRVTNTGELFF
few,TRBV5-1,TRBJ2-5,CASSFPGQKETQYF
once,TRBV5-6,TRBJ2-1,CASSSGGLAYNKQFF
.,TRBV28,TRBJ2-1,CSSSLLGNEQFF
few,TRBV5-1,TRBJ2-3,CASRGSGGAEDTQYF